Listed below are T cell receptor beta chains from one sample, sequenced in a study of T-cell reconstitution after alpha-beta-depleted transplantation in children. Using its own MiXCR run on the PCR reads, TCRdb lists one record per CDR3 protein. The sample lists about 240,000 distinct CDR3 sequences, approximately 12% seen once, with over 2% in the top ten. Here the sequenced sample was PBMCs from the stem cell graft donor, taken from the stem cell graft. The receptor source for this set is a human donor who donated a stem cell graft to a child with acute lymphoblastic leukemia. CDR3s include the opening cysteine and the closing phenylalanine or tryptophan. D genes are given only for firm matches. The size field is filled for only some rows; it gives once, few, many or a size class.

CDR3 protein: CASSLTGQGIVDTQYF
CDR3 DNA: TGTGCCAGCAGTTTAACGGGACAGGGCATTGTCGATACGCAGTATTTT
D gene: TRBD1
J gene: TRBJ2-3
V gene: TRBV12-3/TRBV12-4
clone size: .

CDR3 protein: CASSLAEQQGPYNEQFF
CDR3 DNA: TGCGCCAGCAGCTTGGCCGAGCAGCAGGGGCCTTACAATGAGCAGTTCTTC
D gene: .
J gene: TRBJ2-1
V gene: TRBV5-1
clone size: many

CDR3 protein: CTTRGAGYNEQFF
CDR3 DNA: TGTACCACGCGGGGGGCAGGCTACAATGAGCAGTTCTTC
D gene: TRBD2
J gene: TRBJ2-1
V gene: TRBV6-2/TRBV6-3
clone size: many

CDR3 protein: CASSKEAGQSKNIQYF
CDR3 DNA: TGTGCCAGCAGCAAAGAAGCGGGCCAAAGCAAAAACATTCAGTACTTC
D gene: .
J gene: TRBJ2-4
V gene: TRBV7-2
clone size: many

CDR3 protein: CASSLGEINSPLHF
CDR3 DNA: TGTGCCAGCAGTTTAGGGGAAATTAATTCACCCCTCCACTTT
D gene: .
J gene: TRBJ1-6
V gene: TRBV12-3/TRBV12-4
clone size: few

CDR3 protein: CASSLRGGRARQETQYF
CDR3 DNA: TGTGCCAGCAGCTTAAGAGGCGGGAGGGCCCGTCAAGAGACCCAGTACTTC
D gene: TRBD2
J gene: TRBJ2-5
V gene: TRBV7-6
clone size: many

CDR3 protein: CASTIGGPLNTEAFF
CDR3 DNA: TGTGCCAGCACCATAGGCGGACCCCTCAACACTGAAGCTTTCTTT
D gene: .
J gene: TRBJ1-1
V gene: TRBV12-3/TRBV12-4
clone size: many

CDR3 protein: CASSYGGLPLDTQYF
CDR3 DNA: TGTGCCAGCAGTTACGGAGGACTGCCGCTGGATACGCAGTATTTT
D gene: .
J gene: TRBJ2-3
V gene: TRBV6-2/TRBV6-3
clone size: .

CDR3 protein: CASSLAPNFGAFF
CDR3 DNA: TGTGCCAGCAGCTTGGCCCCCAACTTCGGGGCTTTCTTT
D gene: .
J gene: TRBJ1-1
V gene: TRBV7-2
clone size: few

CDR3 protein: CSVASGEANYGYTF
CDR3 DNA: TGCAGCGTTGCGTCAGGGGAAGCTAACTATGGCTACACCTTC
D gene: .
J gene: TRBJ1-2
V gene: TRBV29-1
clone size: many

CDR3 protein: CASSLDSTGELFF
CDR3 DNA: TGCGCCAGCAGCTTGGACAGCACCGGGGAGCTGTTTTTT
D gene: .
J gene: TRBJ2-2
V gene: TRBV5-1
clone size: many

CDR3 protein: CASTYSGTGYSGANVLTF
CDR3 DNA: TGTGCCAGCACCTACTCCGGGACAGGTTACTCTGGGGCCAACGTCCTGACTTTC
D gene: TRBD1
J gene: TRBJ2-6
V gene: TRBV9
clone size: .

CDR3 protein: CASSLETDTNYGYTF
CDR3 DNA: TGTGCCAGCAGCTTAGAAACGGACACTAACTATGGCTACACCTTC
D gene: .
J gene: TRBJ1-2
V gene: TRBV7-9
clone size: many

CDR3 protein: CATSRGGPETEQYF
CDR3 DNA: TGTGCCACCAGCAGAGGGGGACCAGAGACCGAGCAGTACTTC
D gene: .
J gene: TRBJ2-7
V gene: TRBV15
clone size: .

CDR3 protein: CASSFETGGSSPLHF
CDR3 DNA: TGTGCCAGCAGTTTTGAGACAGGGGGGTCCTCACCCCTCCACTTT
D gene: TRBD1
J gene: TRBJ1-6
V gene: TRBV6-5
clone size: few

CDR3 protein: CASRGGSYNSPLHF
CDR3 DNA: TGTGCCAGCAGAGGGGGCAGCTATAATTCACCCCTCCACTTT
D gene: TRBD1
J gene: TRBJ1-6
V gene: TRBV6-1
clone size: many